The 21 T cell receptor beta chains listed next were all sequenced from one sample in a study of T-cell reconstitution after alpha-beta-depleted transplantation in children. During its preparation, the TCRbeta library received unique molecular identifiers. MiXCR, run by TCRdb on the PCR reads, gives a single entry per CDR3 protein. Seen here are roughly 190,000 distinct CDR3 sequences, approximately 14% observed once, and the top ten hold around 13%. Here the sequenced sample was PBMCs from the stem cell graft donor, taken from the stem cell graft. These receptors all stem from a human donor who donated a stem cell graft to a child with acute lymphoblastic leukemia.

This clonotype was observed many times. This sequence joins TRBV5-1 and TRBJ1-2, with D hard to call. The CDR3 is made up of 15 amino acids. With 5 bases removed from V and 4 bases from J, the gap between germline ends came to 18 bases. Germline CDR1 and CDR2: SGHRS and YFSETQ. CDR3 sequence (DNA): TGCGCCAGCAGTTGGACGGTGGACGACCGCTATGGCTACACCTTC. This gives the protein CASSWTVDDRYGYTF.

At least ten counts were recorded for this clonotype. The V gene is TRBV5-5, the J gene TRBJ1-5, with D unclear. CDR1 is SGHKS and CDR2 is YYEKEE in the germline V gene (reference sequence). CDR3 length: 14 amino acids. V was cut by 5 bases and J by 4 bases, with 13 bases left in between. CDR3 in DNA: TGTGCCAGCAGTTGGACGCGGATTAATCAGCCCCAGCATTTT. Protein product: CASSWTRINQPQHF.

This clonotype has a count of ten or more. This chain uses TRBV6-5 with TRBJ2-7; no firm D call. Germline CDR1 and CDR2: MNHEY and SVGAGI. This CDR3 spans 13 amino acids. Trimming left V 2 bases short and J 0 bases short, with 5 bases between. CDR3 protein: CASSYTASYEQYF. The CDR3 DNA follows: TGTGCCAGCAGTTACACTGCCTCCTACGAGCAGTACTTC.

This clonotype was seen ten or more times. V is TRBV10-3 and J is TRBJ2-5; either TRBD1 or TRBD2 may fit D (5 bases each). Germline lookup yields CDR1 ENHRY and CDR2 SYGVKD. The CDR3 is 11 residues long. V lost 8 bases, J lost 4 bases, and 8 bases lay in between. CDR3 DNA sequence: TGTGCCATCGGGGACGGAGAGACCCAGTACTTC. Encoded protein: CAIGDGETQYF.

This clonotype came up many times. The rearrangement links TRBV28 to TRBJ1-6; unclear D gene. Germline V lookup: CDR1 MDHEN, CDR2 SYDVKM. Between the trimmed V and J ends, which lost 11 bases and 2 bases, there was a span of 13 bases. CDR3 length: 14 residues. CDR3 in DNA: TGTGCCCTGGGGTCAGGCACCTATAATTCACCCCTCCACTTT. It encodes CALGSGTYNSPLHF.

This chain uses TRBV20-1 with TRBJ2-3; no clear D. Trimming pared 6 bases from V and 1 base from J, leaving 17 bases between. This CDR3 is 15 amino acids long. Germline V lookup: CDR1 DFQATT, CDR2 SNEGSKA (reference sequence). CDR3 sequence: CSAPRAADRTDTQYF. CDR3 in DNA: TGCAGTGCGCCCCGTGCGGCAGACCGCACAGATACGCAGTATTTT.

This clonotype was picked up many times. J is TRBJ1-1 and V is TRBV12-3 or TRBV12-4; a possible D gene is TRBD1 (5 bases). V was pared by 3 bases and J by 11 bases, with 19 bases between. The CDR3 covers 14 residues. Here the CDR3 DNA reads TGTGCCAGCAGTTTCAGGCAGGGTGGGAGCTACGCTTTCTTT. Translating gives CASSFRQGGSYAFF.

This clonotype was counted at least ten times. The V call is TRBV7-9, the J call TRBJ1-6; TRBD1 aligns across 11 bases. Germline loops: CDR1 SEHNR, CDR2 FQNEAQ (reference sequence). The CDR3 contains 15 residues. V was pared by 4 bases and J by 9 bases, with 5 bases of the junction left unmatched. Written as DNA, the CDR3 is TGTGCCAGCAGCTCGGGGACAGGGGGGTTTTCACCCCTCCACTTT. As protein: CASSSGTGGFSPLHF.

The rearrangement joins TRBV10-1 to TRBJ2-5; 8 nucleotides match TRBD2. The V segment lost 3 bases and the J segment 1 base; nucleotides outside the gene matches: 16. Germline CDR1 reads WNHNN; CDR2 reads SYGVQD (reference sequence). The CDR3 consists of 19 residues. CDR3 sequence (DNA): TGCGCCAGCAGTGATCGTAGCCGACGGGAGGGTCCGATCCAAGAGACCCAGTACTTC. This codes for CASSDRSRREGPIQETQYF.

This clonotype was counted ten times or more. This chain joins TRBV10-3 and TRBJ2-5; 9 nucleotides align to TRBD2. Looked up from germline, CDR1 is ENHRY and CDR2 is SYGVKD. The CDR3 runs to 15 residues. Losses at the gene ends were 0 bases for V and 3 bases for J; bases not matched to a gene: 2. The CDR3 sequence is CAISESIAGEETQYF. The CDR3 coding sequence is TGTGCCATCAGTGAGTCGATAGCGGGAGAAGAGACCCAGTACTTC.

This clonotype was seen a few times. This sequence joins TRBV29-1 and TRBJ2-7; D is possibly TRBD2 (5 bases). The CDR3 contains 10 residues. CDR1 and CDR2 from the germline V gene are SQVTM and ANQGSEA. V lost 7 bases, J lost 3 bases, and 7 bases lay in between. The CDR3 region is CSARDYEQYF. The CDR3 DNA reads as TGCAGCGCCCGGGACTACGAGCAGTACTTC.

This clonotype was observed many times. The rearrangement links TRBV18 to TRBJ2-1; D not certain. CDR3 length: 15 amino acids. Between the trimmed V and J ends, which lost 5 bases and 3 bases, there was a span of 14 bases. Germline CDR1 is KGHSH and CDR2 is LQKENI. In DNA form, the CDR3 reads TGTGCCAGCTCAGATACGATACTTCTCTACAATGAGCAGTTCTTC. Amino acid sequence: CASSDTILLYNEQFF. The variable domain in full, with the rest retrieved from reference TRBV18 and TRBJ2-1, is NAGVMQNPRHLVRRRGQEARLRCSPMKGHSHVYWYRQLPEEGLKFMVYLQKENIIDESGMPKERFSAEFPKEGPSILRIQQVVRGDSAAYFCASSDTILLYNEQFFGPGTRLTVL.

This clonotype was seen more than once but under ten times. A much larger clone is a single base away; this may be a read error. V and J are TRBV11-2 and TRBJ2-2; D is unclear. Germline CDR1 is SGHAT and CDR2 is FQNNGV. V was clipped by 2 bases and J by 6 bases, with 4 bases between them. This CDR3 is built from 12 residues. CDR3 region: CASSLFPGELFF. The DNA for the CDR3 is TGTGCCAGCAGCTTATTTCCCGGGGAGCTGTTTTTT. The variable domain in full, with the rest retrieved from reference TRBV11-2 and TRBJ2-2, is EAGVAQSPRYKIIEKRQSVAFWCNPISGHATLYWYQQILGQGPKLLIQFQNNGVVDDSQLPKDRFSAERLKGVDSTLKIQPAKLEDSAVYLCASSLFPGELFFGEGSRLTVL.

This clonotype was counted at least ten times. The chain has TRBV6-5 and TRBJ1-5; no firm D call. The V end lost 6 bases, the J end lost 0 bases, and 9 bases lay between the germline ends. The CDR3 totals 14 residues. Germline-derived CDR1 and CDR2 are MNHEY and SVGAGI. CDR3 amino acids: CASSRDLSNQPQHF. CDR3 bases: TGTGCCAGCAGCAGAGACCTTAGCAATCAGCCCCAGCATTTT.

This clonotype has at least ten counts. The chain recombines TRBV19 with TRBJ2-1; 8 bases are a match to TRBD2. This CDR3 spans 15 amino acids. Germline trimming cut 1 base from V and 8 bases from J; bases unmatched to any gene: 7. The germline V gene has CDR1 LNHDA and CDR2 SQIVND (reference sequence). CDR3 in DNA: TGTGCCAGTAGTATAGCGACTAGCGTCGGGTATGAGCAGTTCTTC. It specifies CASSIATSVGYEQFF.

Comments on this clonotype: A single base separates this from a much larger clone, so it may be a read error. The CDR3 loop is CGSSLRSSPDTQYF. As DNA, the CDR3 is TGTGGCAGCAGTTTAAGAAGTTCTCCAGATACGCAGTATTTT. The chain has TRBV12-3 or TRBV12-4 and TRBJ2-3; D ambiguous. The CDR3 contains 14 residues.

This clonotype was recorded at least ten times. V gene TRBV29-1 combines with J gene TRBJ2-1; D not resolved. The CDR3 totals 14 residues. Germline V gene sequence: CDR1 SQVTM, CDR2 ANQGSEA. V lost 0 bases to trimming and J lost 0 bases, with 6 bases between them. The CDR3 sequence is CSVEDGSSYNEQFF. CDR3 coding DNA: TGCAGCGTTGAAGACGGTAGCTCCTACAATGAGCAGTTCTTC.

This clonotype was recorded at least ten times. The V call is TRBV12-3 or TRBV12-4, the J call TRBJ2-7, with TRBD2 matching over 9 bases. After removal of 5 bases from V and 0 bases from J, the junction contained 17 bases not matched to a gene. The CDR3 totals 19 residues. The DNA for the CDR3 is TGTGCCAGCAGTGCCCCTAGCGGGATGTACGCCAATGGCTCCTACGAGCAGTACTTC. Protein product: CASSAPSGMYANGSYEQYF.

This clonotype was recorded at least ten times. CDR3 DNA: TGTGCCACCACTCTCTCTGGACAGGGGGCAGTCCAGAACACCGGGGAGCTGTTTTTT. It codes for CATTLSGQGAVQNTGELFF. The rearrangement links TRBV24-1 to TRBJ2-2, with 11 bases matching TRBD1. The CDR3 covers 19 residues. CDR1 is KGHDR and CDR2 is SFDVKD in the germline V gene. V lost 8 bases and J lost 1; bases outside the gene matches: 14.

The CDR3 region has the DNA TGCGCCAGCAGCCGCGGACAGGGGGCCACCTACGAGCAGTACTTC. As protein: CASSRGQGATYEQYF. This rearrangement joins TRBV5-1 to TRBJ2-7, with 11 nucleotides matching TRBD1. Trimming removed 4 bases from V and 2 bases from J; junction bases left unmatched: 5. The CDR3 spans 15 residues. The V gene's germline CDR1 is SGHRS and CDR2 YFSETQ.

This clonotype turned up a few times. The chain has TRBV20-1 and TRBJ1-2; TRBD1 matches 8 bases. Unmatched junction bases numbered 10, after V lost 0 bases and J lost 4 bases. Germline CDR1 and CDR2: DFQATT and SNEGSKA (reference sequence). The CDR3 is 16 residues long. The CDR3 is CSARDKRQGFGYGYTF. DNA of the CDR3: TGCAGTGCTAGAGATAAGAGACAGGGGTTCGGCTATGGCTACACCTTC.